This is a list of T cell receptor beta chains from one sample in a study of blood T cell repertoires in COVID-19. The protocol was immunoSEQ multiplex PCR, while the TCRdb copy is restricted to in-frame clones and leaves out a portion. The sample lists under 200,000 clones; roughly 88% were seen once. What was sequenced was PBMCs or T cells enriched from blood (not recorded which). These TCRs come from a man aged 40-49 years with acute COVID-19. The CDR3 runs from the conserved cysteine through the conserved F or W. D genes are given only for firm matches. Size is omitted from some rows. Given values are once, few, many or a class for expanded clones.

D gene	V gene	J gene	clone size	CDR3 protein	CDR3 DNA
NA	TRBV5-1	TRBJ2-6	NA	CASGRRPGVQAVLTF	TGCGCCAGCGGGAGGAGGCCGGGGGTCCAAGCGGTCCTGACTTTC
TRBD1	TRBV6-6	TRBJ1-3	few	CASSIQGEHTIYF	TGTGCCAGCAGTATACAGGGGGAACACACCATATATTTT
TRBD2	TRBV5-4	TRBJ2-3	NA	CASSSGLAGGAPTDTQYF	TGTGCCAGCAGTTCGGGACTAGCGGGAGGGGCACCCACAGATACGCAGTATTTT
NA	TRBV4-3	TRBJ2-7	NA	CASSQDRVERGQYF	TGCGCCAGCAGCCAAGATCGGGTGGAAAGGGGGCAGTACTTC
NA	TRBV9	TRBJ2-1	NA	CASSVGLLYNEQFF	TGTGCCAGCAGCGTAGGTCTACTCTACAATGAGCAGTTCTTC
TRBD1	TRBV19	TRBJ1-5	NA	CASSPQGGNQPQHF	TGTGCCAGTAGTCCACAGGGGGGCAATCAGCCCCAGCATTTT
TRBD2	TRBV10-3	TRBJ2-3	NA	CAIQLAGVSDTQYF	TGTGCCATCCAACTAGCGGGAGTGTCAGATACGCAGTATTTT
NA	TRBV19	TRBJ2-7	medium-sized	CASSIALDYEQYF	TGTGCCAGTAGTATAGCCCTAGATTACGAGCAGTACTTC
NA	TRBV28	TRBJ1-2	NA	CASSSAGHYGYTF	TGTGCCAGCAGTTCAGCAGGGCACTATGGCTACACCTTC
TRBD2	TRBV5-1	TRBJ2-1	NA	CASSSDDSGGSYNEQFF	TGCGCCAGCAGCTCTGACGATAGCGGGGGGTCCTACAATGAGCAGTTCTTC
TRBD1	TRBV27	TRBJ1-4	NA	CASSFTGGVEKLFF	TGTGCCAGCAGTTTTACAGGGGGGGTGGAAAAACTGTTTTTT
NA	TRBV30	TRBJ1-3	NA	CAWLSGNTIYF	TGTGCCTGGCTCTCTGGAAACACCATATATTTT
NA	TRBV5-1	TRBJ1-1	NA	CASSLDGQGNTEAFF	TGCGCCAGCAGCTTGGACGGGCAGGGAAACACTGAAGCTTTCTTT
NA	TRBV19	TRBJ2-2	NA	CASRGLTQPPNTGELFF	TGTGCCAGTAGAGGACTAACACAGCCTCCGAACACCGGGGAGCTGTTTTTT